This entry is about one T cell receptor beta chain. Its antigen is not identified. These data belong to a study of CXCR3-negative and CXCR3-positive naive CD8 T cells. The study, taken as a whole, reports: When CXCR3-positive naive cells were set against CXCR3-negative naive cells, the former had more hydrophobic TRB CDR3s.

In germline, CDR1 is SSHAT, CDR2 FNYEAQ (reference sequence). This CDR3 contains 15 residues. Through 5' RACE with UMI labels, the TRB cDNA libraries were prepared. One entry per CDR3 protein, without DNA, is what TCRdb gives after re-calling the 5' RACE reads. The sample has about 39,000 distinct CDR3 sequences; the top ten hold roughly 1.4%. The chain carries TRBV7-7 and TRBJ2-1; without DNA, the TCRdb call of TRBD2 cannot be checked. This TCR was sampled from a human donor in good health. Some clones in this sample may be carry-over from other donors' samples. Input material: naive CXCR3- CD8+ T cells from blood. Subset defined: CD45RO-CCR7+CD27+CD95- naive CD8+ T cells lacking CXCR3 (TNR3-). CDR3 in amino acids: CASSRSVLLYNEQFF.